The source of this TCR beta chain is a study of blood T cell repertoires in COVID-19. For the study at large: T cells, B-cell-depleted T cells, or PBMCs provided the cDNA or gDNA that served as material.

The germline gives CDR1 KGHDR, CDR2 SFDVKD. This CDR3 has 15 amino acids. J lost 5 bases, V lost 4 bases, and 6 bases had no gene match. In assigning cohorts, the study relied on participant-reported clinical history. Sequenced by immunoSEQ multiplex PCR; TCRdb stores in-frame clones only, minus some. The sample contains over 200,000 clones, about 80% of which appear only once. Sequencing was performed on PBMCs or T cells enriched from blood (not recorded which). The receptor was derived from a man aged 55-75 years who had recovered from COVID-19. The chain recombines TRBV24-1 with TRBJ2-2; TRBD1 matches at 7 bases. CDR3 amino acids: CATSDPRQGTGELFF. The CDR3 DNA reads as TGTGCCACCAGTGACCCACGACAGGGTACCGGGGAGCTGTTTTTT.